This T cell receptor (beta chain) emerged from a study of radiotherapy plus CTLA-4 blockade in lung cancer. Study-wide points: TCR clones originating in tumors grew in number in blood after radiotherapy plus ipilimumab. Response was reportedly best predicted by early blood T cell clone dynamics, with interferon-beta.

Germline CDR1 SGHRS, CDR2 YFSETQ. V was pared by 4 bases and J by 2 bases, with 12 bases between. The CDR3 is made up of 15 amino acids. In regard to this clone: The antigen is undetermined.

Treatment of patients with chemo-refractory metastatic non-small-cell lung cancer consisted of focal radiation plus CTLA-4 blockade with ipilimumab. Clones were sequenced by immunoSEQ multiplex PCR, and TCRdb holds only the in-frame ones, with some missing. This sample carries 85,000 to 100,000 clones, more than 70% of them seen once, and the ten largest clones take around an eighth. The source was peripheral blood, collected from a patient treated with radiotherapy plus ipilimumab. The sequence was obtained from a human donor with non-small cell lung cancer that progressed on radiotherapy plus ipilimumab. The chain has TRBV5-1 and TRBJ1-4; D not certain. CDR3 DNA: TGCGCCAGCAGCCCGGAGGGTGCGACTAATGAAAAACTGTTTTTT. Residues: CASSPEGATNEKLFF.